This T cell receptor beta chain was obtained from a study of shared clonotypes between healthy human individuals. Study-wide findings and caveats: Against clonotypes common to all four donors, non-shared ones had lower generation probabilities. Naive subsets usually exceeded memory subsets in estimated richness.

Trimming took 9 bases from V and 10 from J, leaving 7 bases between them. The V gene's germline CDR1 is LNHDA and CDR2 SQIVND (reference sequence). The CDR3 is 9 amino acids. Terminally differentiated effector memory CD45RA+ cells were excluded from the naive CD8 cells, which were CD45RO-negative and positively selected for CCR7. Points on this clone: Its cognate antigen is unknown.

Generated by immunoSEQ multiplex PCR, the TCRdb table keeps only in-frame clones and is missing some. This sample has 800,000 to 950,000 clones; around 96% occur once, and the top ten carry less than 0.25%. Material: naive CD8+ T cells sorted from blood. The V gene is TRBV19, the J gene TRBJ2-1; D gene unclear. This receptor was identified in a young man in good health. The CDR3 DNA reads TGTGCCAGGAAATGCGAGCAGTTCTTC. This gives the protein CARKCEQFF.